Each of the 5 T cell receptor beta chains below was sequenced from the same sample in a study of blood T cell repertoires in COVID-19. Sequencing used immunoSEQ multiplex PCR; TCRdb keeps in-frame clones, though not all of them. The sample records approximately 82,000 clones, 80% to 90% being singletons. Material for sequencing was PBMCs or T cells enriched from blood (not recorded which). The source is a woman between 50 and 59 years old with acute COVID-19.

J is TRBJ2-3 and V is TRBV5-1; 11 nucleotides align to TRBD2. V was clipped by 4 bases and J by 2 bases; unmatched bases: 12. The CDR3 covers 18 residues. Looked up from germline, CDR1 is SGHRS and CDR2 is YFSETQ. CDR3 protein: CASSPKLLAGGLTDTQYF. The CDR3 coding sequence is TGCGCCAGCAGCCCAAAACTCCTAGCGGGAGGTCTCACAGATACGCAGTATTTT.

In its sample, this clone was seen once. V and J are TRBV11-2 and TRBJ2-5, with D tentatively TRBD1 (5 bases). V was trimmed by 5 bases and J by 2 bases, leaving 12 bases between them. Germline CDR1 and CDR2: SGHAT and FQNNGV. This CDR3 has 14 residues. As DNA, the CDR3 is TGTGCCAGCAGCCAAACAGGCGGTCAAGAGACCCAGTACTTC. Protein: CASSQTGGQETQYF.

The chain links TRBV21-1 to TRBJ2-1; the table assigns TRBD1, which was not confirmed against the DNA. TRBV21-1 is an annotated pseudogene. The CDR3 loop spans 20 amino acids. CDR3 DNA sequence: TGTGCCAGCAGCAAAGTAAAGGGCCTGGGGGCAGGGGGACCCTACAATGAGCAGTTCTTC. Translating gives CASSKVKGLGAGGPYNEQFF.

CDR3 coding DNA: TGTGCCTGGAGTTTTGGAGGAACTGAAGCTTTCTTT. It translates to CAWSFGGTEAFF. This rearrangement joins TRBV30 to TRBJ1-1, with D uncertain. The CDR3 contains 12 residues. The germline CDR1 and CDR2 sequences are GTSNPN and SVGIG (reference sequence). The germline V and J ends were trimmed by 2 bases and 5 bases, with 9 bases remaining between them.

Details on this clone: This sample also contains other DNA sequences that code for the same CDR3. The gene calls are TRBV2 and TRBJ2-7; D remains ambiguous. Germline loops: CDR1 SNHLY, CDR2 FYNNEI. The CDR3 covers 12 residues. Trimming cost V 6 bases and J 2 bases, with 8 bases left between them. CDR3 bases: TGTGCCAGCAGGGCTGATACCTACGAGCAGTACTTC. The encoded protein is CASRADTYEQYF.